The TCR beta chain described here comes from a study of T cells in Graves' hyperthyroidism and ophthalmopathy. V was shortened by 3 bases and J by 5 bases, with 13 bases between the two germline ends. CDR1 is SEHNR and CDR2 is FQNEAQ in the germline V gene (reference sequence). CDR3 length: 14 residues. Active moderate-to-severe ophthalmopathy, Clinical Activity Score at least 3, NOSPECS at least 4, under 3 months' duration. The TCR beta CDR3 regions underwent amplification using RNA transcripts as the source. First-round RT-PCR of the TCR CDR3 relied on the HTBI primer set. TCRdb re-analysed the multiplex PCR reads in MiXCR, keeping a single row per CDR3 protein. The sample holds 300,000 or so distinct CDR3 sequences; about a sixth are singletons and the top ten take over 45%.

This sequence was found in a woman aged 55-69 years with Graves' ophthalmopathy. This chain links TRBV7-9 with TRBJ1-2, with TRBD1 as a possible D gene (5 bases). Sequences were obtained from blood. The CDR3 sequence: CASSFRDGRYGYTF. The CDR3 region has the DNA TGTGCCAGCAGCTTCCGGGACGGCCGTTATGGCTACACCTTC.